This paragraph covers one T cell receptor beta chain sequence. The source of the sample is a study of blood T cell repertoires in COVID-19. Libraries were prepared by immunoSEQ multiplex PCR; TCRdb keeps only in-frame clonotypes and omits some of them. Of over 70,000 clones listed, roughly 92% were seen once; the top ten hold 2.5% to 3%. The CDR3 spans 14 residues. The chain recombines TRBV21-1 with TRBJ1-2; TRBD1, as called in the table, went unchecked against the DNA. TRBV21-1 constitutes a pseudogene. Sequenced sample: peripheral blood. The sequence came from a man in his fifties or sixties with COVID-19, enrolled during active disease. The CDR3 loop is CASSRTGVGGGYTF. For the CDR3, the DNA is TGTGCCAGCAGCCGTACAGGGGTTGGGGGCGGCTACACCTTC.